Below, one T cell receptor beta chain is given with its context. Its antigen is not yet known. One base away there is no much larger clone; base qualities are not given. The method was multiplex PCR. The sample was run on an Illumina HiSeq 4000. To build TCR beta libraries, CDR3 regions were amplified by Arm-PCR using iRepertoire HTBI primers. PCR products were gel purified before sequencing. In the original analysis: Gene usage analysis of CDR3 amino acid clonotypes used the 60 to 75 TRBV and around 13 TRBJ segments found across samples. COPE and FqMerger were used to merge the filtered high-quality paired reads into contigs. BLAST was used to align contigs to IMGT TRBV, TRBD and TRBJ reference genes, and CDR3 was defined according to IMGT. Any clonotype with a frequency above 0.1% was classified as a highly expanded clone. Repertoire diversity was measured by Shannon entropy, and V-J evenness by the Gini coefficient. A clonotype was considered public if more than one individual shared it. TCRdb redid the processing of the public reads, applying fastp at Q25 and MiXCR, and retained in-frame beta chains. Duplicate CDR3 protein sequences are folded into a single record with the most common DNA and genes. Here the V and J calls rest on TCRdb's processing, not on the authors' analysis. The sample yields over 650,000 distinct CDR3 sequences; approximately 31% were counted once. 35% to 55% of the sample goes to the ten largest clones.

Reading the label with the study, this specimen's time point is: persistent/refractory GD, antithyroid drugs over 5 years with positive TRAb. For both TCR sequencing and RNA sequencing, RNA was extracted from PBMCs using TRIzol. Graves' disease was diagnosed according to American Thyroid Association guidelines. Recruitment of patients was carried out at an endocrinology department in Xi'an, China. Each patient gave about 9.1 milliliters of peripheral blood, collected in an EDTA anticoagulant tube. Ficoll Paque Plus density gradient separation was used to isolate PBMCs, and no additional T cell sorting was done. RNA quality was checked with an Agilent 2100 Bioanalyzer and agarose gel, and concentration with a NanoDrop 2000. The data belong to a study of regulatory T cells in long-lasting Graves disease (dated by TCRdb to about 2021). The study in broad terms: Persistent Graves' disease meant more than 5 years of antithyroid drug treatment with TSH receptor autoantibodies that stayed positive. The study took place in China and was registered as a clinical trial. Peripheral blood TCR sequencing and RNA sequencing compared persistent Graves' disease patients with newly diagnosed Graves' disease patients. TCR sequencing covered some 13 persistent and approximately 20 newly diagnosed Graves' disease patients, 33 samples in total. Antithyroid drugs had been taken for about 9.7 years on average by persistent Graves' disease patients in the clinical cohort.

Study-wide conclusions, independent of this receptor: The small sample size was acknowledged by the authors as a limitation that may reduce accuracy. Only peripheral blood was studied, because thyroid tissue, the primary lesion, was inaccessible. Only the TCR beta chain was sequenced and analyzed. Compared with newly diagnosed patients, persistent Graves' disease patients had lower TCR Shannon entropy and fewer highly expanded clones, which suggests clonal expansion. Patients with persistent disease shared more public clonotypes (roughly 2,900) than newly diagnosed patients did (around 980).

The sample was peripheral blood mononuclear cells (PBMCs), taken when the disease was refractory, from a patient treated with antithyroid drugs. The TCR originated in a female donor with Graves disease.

The CDR3 sequence is CASNRGLEVYTEAFF. The DNA sequence follows: TGTGCCAGCAACAGGGGGCTGGAAGTTTACACTGAAGCTTTCTTT. The chain employs TRBV2 and TRBJ1-1; the junction holds 9 bases that match TRBD1. V loses 7 bases at its end and J loses 3 bases; junction bases beyond the gene matches: 9. Looking up the germline V gene yields CDR1 SNHLY and CDR2 FYNNEI. The CDR3 holds 15 amino acids from the cysteine to the phenylalanine. Only the CDR3 portion is preserved as DNA: 45 bases, with reading frame beginning at the first base.